These T cell receptor beta chains were read from a single sample in a study of cytomegalovirus exposure and HLA in healthy donors. Data came from immunoSEQ multiplex PCR; TCRdb stores just in-frame clones and leaves some out. The table records 50,000 to 70,000 clones, under 80% of them present only once. Sequences were obtained from PBMCs. All receptors come from a man younger than 45 in good health and CMV-seropositive. CDR3s leave out the opening cysteine and the closing phenylalanine or tryptophan. Fields, in order: V gene, CDR3 protein.

TRBV25-1,ASGDRVGEQF
TRBV5-8,ASSSPREGNNQPQH
TRBV4-1,ASSHRPGTVNTGELF
TRBV5-4,ASSLGRDNGYT
TRBV27,ASSSPGGSSYEQY
TRBV27,ASSSSNSPLH
TRBV5-4,ASKGPASGNTIY
TRBV13,ASSSTGASGNTIY
TRBV7-2,ASSVWVRDEQY
TRBV21-1,ASSKELPSTGLYEQY
TRBV7-6,ASSLEGTKNEKLF
TRBV5-1,ASSPGTHEETQY
TRBV27,ASSFGTVMNTEAF
TRBV10-3,AISEIEPVQIDSPLH
TRBV18,ASSPPTGGEQY
TRBV7-3,ASSLTGGTEAF
TRBV6-1,ASMVRRRGNTIY
TRBV7-2,ASSWGLRAYEQY
TRBV5-5,ASSVVGGRQGSPLH
TRBV28,ASSGGGGEKLF
TRBV11-1,ASSPPQGHYEQY
TRBV28,ASSSPGTGGYGYT
TRBV6-5,ASSPERTFSFKQY